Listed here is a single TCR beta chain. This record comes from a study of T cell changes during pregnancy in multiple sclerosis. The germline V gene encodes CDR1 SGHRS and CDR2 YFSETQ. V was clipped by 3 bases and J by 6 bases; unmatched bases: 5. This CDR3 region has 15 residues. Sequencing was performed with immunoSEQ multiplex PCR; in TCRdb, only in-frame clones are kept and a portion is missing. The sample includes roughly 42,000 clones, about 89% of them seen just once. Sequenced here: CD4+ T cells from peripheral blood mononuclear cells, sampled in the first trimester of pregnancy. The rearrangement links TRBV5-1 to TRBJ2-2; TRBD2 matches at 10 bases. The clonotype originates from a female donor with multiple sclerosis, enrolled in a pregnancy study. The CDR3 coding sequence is TGCGCCAGCAGCTCAACTAGCGGGATCGCCGGGGAGCTGTTTTTT. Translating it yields CASSSTSGIAGELFF.